Each of the 32 T cell receptor beta chains below was sequenced from the same sample in a study of regulatory T cells in long-lasting Graves disease. Investigators prepared the TCR beta libraries by applying iRepertoire HTBI primers and Arm-PCR of CDR3 regions. TCRdb reprocessed the multiplex PCR reads with MiXCR, giving one entry per CDR3 protein. The table includes a few hundred thousand distinct CDR3 sequences, about a quarter detected once. Time point described: persistent/refractory GD, antithyroid drugs over 5 years with positive TRAb. RNA isolated from PBMCs was used to make the TCR library. The sample was peripheral blood mononuclear cells (PBMCs), taken when the disease was refractory, from a patient treated with antithyroid drugs. The receptors shown here come from a female donor with Graves disease.

This clonotype came up a few times. The chain couples TRBV12-3 or TRBV12-4 to TRBJ1-3, with TRBD1 matching over 7 bases. The CDR3 is 16 amino acids. Unmatched junction bases numbered 12, after V lost 5 bases and J lost 5 bases. CDR3 DNA sequence: TGTGCCAGCAGTCTTCAAGACAGGGTGGTTCGAAACACCATATATTTT. Translation gives CASSLQDRVVRNTIYF.

This clonotype was seen repeatedly, ten times or more. The V call is TRBV28, the J call TRBJ1-2; D gene unclear. The germline V gene has CDR1 MDHEN and CDR2 SYDVKM. V shed 7 bases and J shed 2 bases, with 8 bases lying between them. CDR3 size: 12 residues. The DNA for the CDR3 is TGTGCCAGCAATGAGGGAAACTATGGCTACACCTTC. Encoded protein: CASNEGNYGYTF.

This clonotype was detected a few times. The V and J genes are TRBV5-1 and TRBJ2-7, with 10 bases that match TRBD2. The germline CDR1 and CDR2 sequences are SGHRS and YFSETQ. The CDR3 sequence is 16 residues long. The junction had 10 bases not matched to a gene; V was cut back by 6 bases and J by 1 base. The CDR3 here is CASKRTSGTNSYEQYF. The CDR3 region has the DNA TGCGCCAGCAAACGCACTAGCGGGACGAATTCCTACGAGCAGTACTTC.

The chain uses TRBV2 and TRBJ1-1; D may be TRBD1 (5 bases). The CDR3 contains 14 residues. V was shortened by 6 bases and J by 1 base, with 12 bases between the two germline ends. The germline V gene has CDR1 SNHLY and CDR2 FYNNEI. The CDR3 is CASSLKGANTEAFF. The DNA of the CDR3 is TGTGCCAGCAGCTTGAAAGGGGCGAACACTGAAGCTTTCTTT.

This clonotype came up many times. CDR3 nucleotide sequence: TGTGCCAGCAGTTACGGTCAGCCCTCCAACTATGGCTACACCTTC. This sequence encodes CASSYGQPSNYGYTF. The gene calls are TRBV6-5 and TRBJ1-2; D is ambiguous. The V end was cut by 2 bases, the J end by 2 bases, with 12 bases between. The length of the CDR3 is 15 residues. Looked up from germline, CDR1 is MNHEY and CDR2 is SVGAGI.

The J gene is TRBJ1-3, the V gene TRBV19; D is unresolved. The CDR3 is 16 residues long. Germline CDR1 and CDR2: LNHDA and SQIVND (reference sequence). V shed 4 bases and J shed 0 bases, with 13 bases lying between them. CDR3 bases: TGTGCCAGTAGTACTTACGGAGACTTCTCTGGAAACACCATATATTTT. It yields the protein CASSTYGDFSGNTIYF.

The J gene is TRBJ2-6, the V gene TRBV2; D is uncertain. The V end lost 8 bases, the J end lost 0 bases, and 8 bases lay between the germline ends. The CDR3 is 14 residues long. Looked up from germline, CDR1 is SNHLY and CDR2 is FYNNEI. CDR3 in amino acids: CASVRSSGANVLTF. CDR3 DNA sequence: TGTGCCAGCGTTCGAAGCTCTGGGGCCAACGTCCTGACTTTC.

In its sample, this clonotype was seen a few times. The chain recombines TRBV4-3 with TRBJ2-7; perhaps TRBD1 as D (6 bases). The CDR3 sequence is 14 residues long. Trimming cost V 0 bases and J 6 bases, with 12 bases left between them. Germline CDR1 and CDR2: LGHNA and YSLEER. The CDR3 loop is CASSQDRSTGEQYF. The CDR3 nucleotides read TGCGCCAGCAGCCAAGATAGATCGACAGGCGAGCAGTACTTC.

On this clonotype: One end of the junction does not line up with germline, which may come from a read error. This chain connects TRBV12-3 or TRBV12-4 to TRBJ2-1, with 12 bases aligning to TRBD2. The CDR3 has 15 amino acids. For the CDR3, the DNA is TGTGCCAGCAGTCTAGCGGGAGGGCCGCCCAATGAGCAGTTCTTC. It translates to CASSLAGGPPNEQFF.

The rearrangement joins TRBV6-5 to TRBJ2-2; D is undetermined. The CDR3 is made up of 12 amino acids. The V end was cut by 1 base, the J end by 6 bases, with 3 bases between. Germline V gene data show CDR1 as MNHEY and CDR2 as SVGAGI. CDR3 sequence (DNA): TGTGCCAGCAGTTACTGGTCCGGGGAGCTGTTTTTT. Protein sequence: CASSYWSGELFF.

This rearrangement joins TRBV12-3 or TRBV12-4 to TRBJ2-3, with no clear D. Trimming removed 2 bases at V and 2 bases at J, with 8 bases between. The CDR3 consists of 14 residues. The CDR3, as DNA: TGTGCCAGCAGTTTACGGCAGGCCACAGATACGCAGTATTTT. Translated, it gives CASSLRQATDTQYF.

This clonotype has just a few counts. V and J are TRBV6-1 and TRBJ1-4; no clear D. Germline CDR1 reads MNHNS; CDR2 reads SASEGT. Trimming removed 6 bases at V and 6 bases at J, with 8 bases between. CDR3 length: 12 residues. The CDR3 region is CASRRTDEKLFF. The CDR3 DNA reads as TGTGCCAGCAGGAGGACGGATGAAAAACTGTTTTTT.

CDR3: CASTKRLAGAMWETQYF. CDR3 coding DNA: TGTGCCAGCACCAAACGCCTAGCGGGAGCAATGTGGGAGACCCAGTACTTC. The chain has TRBV6-2 or TRBV6-3 and TRBJ2-5, with 10 bases fitting TRBD2. This CDR3 is built from 17 residues. Trimming removed 7 bases from V and 5 bases from J; junction bases left unmatched: 16. Germline V gene data show CDR1 as MNHEY and CDR2 as SVGEGT.

A remark on this clonotype: A much larger clone is a single base away; this may be a read error. The chain combines TRBV7-9 with TRBJ2-5; D not resolved. The J call may be faulty, since TRBJ2-4 better matches the DNA end. CDR3 length: 14 amino acids. Germline CDR1 is SEHNR and CDR2 is FQNEAQ (reference sequence). The CDR3 loop is CASGISARGDIQYF. The CDR3 nucleotides read TGTGCCAGCGGCATCTCCGCGCGTGGAGACATTCAGTACTTC.

This clonotype was counted many times. V gene TRBV2 combines with J gene TRBJ2-5; D might be TRBD1 (5 bases). V was cut by 6 bases and J by 4 bases, with 9 bases left in between. The CDR3 is 12 amino acids. Germline V gives CDR1 SNHLY, CDR2 FYNNEI. This chain's CDR3 is CASRMGRETQYF. The CDR3 nucleotides read TGTGCCAGCAGGATGGGGCGAGAGACCCAGTACTTC.

This clonotype has a count of ten or more. The chain recombines TRBV2 with TRBJ1-2; D uncertain. The germline V and J ends were trimmed by 4 bases and 4 bases, with 13 bases remaining between them. The CDR3 runs 14 residues. Germline CDR1 reads SNHLY; CDR2 reads FYNNEI. The DNA of the CDR3 is TGTGCCAGCAGTGGGGGTAATGGTTTCTATGGCTACACCTTC. Translating it yields CASSGGNGFYGYTF.

There are a few counts of this clonotype. The chain joins TRBV20-1 to TRBJ1-4; D is possibly TRBD1 (5 bases). The CDR3 loop spans 15 amino acids. Trimming removed 5 bases at V and 8 bases at J, with 21 bases between. Germline V gene lookup returns CDR1 DFQATT and CDR2 SNEGSKA (reference sequence). This CDR3 reads CSAGDRMGGREKLFF. The CDR3 DNA sequence: TGCAGTGCTGGGGACCGTATGGGGGGTAGAGAAAAACTGTTTTTT.

In this sample, this clonotype turned up many times. The V call is TRBV20-1, the J call TRBJ2-7, with D uncertain. The CDR3 sequence is 13 residues long. The germline gives CDR1 DFQATT, CDR2 SNEGSKA (reference sequence). Trimming cost V 6 bases and J 4 bases, with 16 bases left between them. The CDR3 coding sequence is TGCAGTGCCCCGGGTGACACCTCATACGAGCAGTACTTC. This encodes CSAPGDTSYEQYF.

This clonotype came up many times. J is TRBJ1-1 and V is TRBV7-8; no reliable D call. Between the trimmed V and J ends, which lost 5 bases and 10 bases, there was a span of 14 bases. The CDR3 totals 12 residues. The germline V gene has CDR1 SGHVS and CDR2 FQNEAQ. The CDR3 region is CASSPDWHGAFF. CDR3 bases: TGTGCCAGCAGCCCCGACTGGCACGGAGCTTTCTTT.

This clonotype showed up many times. The J gene is TRBJ2-5, the V gene TRBV7-2, with D perhaps TRBD2 (6 bases). The V gene's germline CDR1 is SGHTA and CDR2 FQGNSA. The CDR3 has 13 amino acids. Trimming shortened V by 5 bases and J by 1 base, and 8 bases separated the two germline ends. CDR3 residues: CASSNGGQETQYF. In DNA, the CDR3 is TGTGCCAGCAGCAACGGGGGCCAAGAGACCCAGTACTTC.

At least ten counts were recorded for this clonotype. V usage is TRBV20-1 and J usage is TRBJ1-5, with D perhaps TRBD1 (6 bases). The CDR3 has 17 amino acids. Germline values: CDR1 DFQATT, CDR2 SNEGSKA (reference sequence). Between the trimmed V and J ends, which lost 3 bases and 5 bases, there was a span of 23 bases. In nucleotides, the CDR3 is TGCAGTGCTAGTAGGGGGAGGGATTGGTTTAGGGATCAGCCCCAGCATTTT. Encoded protein: CSASRGRDWFRDQPQHF.

This clonotype was found many times. The chain carries TRBV12-3 or TRBV12-4 and TRBJ1-2; TRBD1 matches at 7 bases. With 9 bases clipped from V and 2 bases from J, the junction kept 6 bases outside the gene matches. CDR3 length: 13 amino acids. This CDR3 reads CASKQGTNYGYTF. DNA for the CDR3: TGTGCCAGTAAACAGGGGACGAACTATGGCTACACCTTC.

This clonotype was found a few times. The rearrangement links TRBV5-6 to TRBJ1-5; a weak D match, TRBD1 (5 bases). This CDR3 is 16 amino acids long. The germline V gene has CDR1 SGHDT and CDR2 YYEEEE. The V end lost 4 bases, the J end lost 2 bases, and 16 bases lay between the germline ends. In nucleotides, the CDR3 is TGTGCCAGCAGCGGGGGTGGCAGTATCGGCAATCAGCCCCAGCATTTT. Its protein product is CASSGGGSIGNQPQHF.

This clonotype has ten or more counts. The chain is built from TRBV6-2 or TRBV6-3 and TRBJ2-5, with 13 nucleotides matching TRBD2. The CDR3 covers 16 residues. The junction had 6 bases not matched to a gene; V was cut back by 6 bases and J by 2 bases. CDR1 MNHEY and CDR2 SVGEGT come from the germline V gene. The CDR3 region has the DNA TGTGCCAGCAGATATCCGGGACTAGCGGGACAAGAGACCCAGTACTTC. It is translated as CASRYPGLAGQETQYF.

In this sample, this clonotype turned up once. This rearrangement joins TRBV5-1 to TRBJ2-3; 8 bases map to TRBD2. Trimming took 0 bases from V and 1 from J; bases not matched to a gene: 4. The CDR3 length is 16 residues. Germline V gene sequence: CDR1 SGHRS, CDR2 YFSETQ. In DNA, the CDR3 is TGCGCCAGCAGCTTGGGACTAGCGCACGGCACAGATACGCAGTATTTT. It yields the protein CASSLGLAHGTDTQYF.

This clonotype was counted ten times or more. This chain connects TRBV7-2 to TRBJ2-7, with D tentatively TRBD2 (6 bases). This CDR3 comprises 15 residues. With 1 base removed from V and 2 bases from J, the gap between germline ends came to 12 bases. The V gene's germline CDR1 is SGHTA and CDR2 FQGNSA. CDR3: CASSLGGTQPYEQYF. In DNA form, the CDR3 reads TGTGCCAGCAGCTTAGGCGGGACTCAACCCTACGAGCAGTACTTC.

This clonotype was observed many times. The chain recombines TRBV2 with TRBJ2-7; D possibly corresponds to TRBD2 (5 bases). CDR1 is SNHLY, CDR2 FYNNEI, per germline. Trimming left V 11 bases short and J 7 bases short, with 21 bases between. This CDR3 region has 13 residues. This CDR3 is CALSVGEVSEQYF. CDR3 coding DNA: TGTGCCTTATCTGTGGGAGAGGTTTCGGAGCAGTACTTC.

Ten or more counts support this clonotype. This rearrangement joins TRBV20-1 to TRBJ1-4; D perhaps matches TRBD1 (5 bases). This CDR3 is 21 amino acids long. Germline CDR1 DFQATT, CDR2 SNEGSKA (reference sequence). Trimming removed 0 bases at V and 7 bases at J, with 33 bases between. The CDR3 DNA follows: TGCAGTGCTAGAGATTCCCACCTCGGGGACGCCTTGGGGAGGACTGGTGAAAAACTGTTTTTT. Encoded protein: CSARDSHLGDALGRTGEKLFF.

In this sample, this clonotype turned up a few times. The J gene is TRBJ2-5, the V gene TRBV30; 7 positions match TRBD2. Germline CDR1 reads GTSNPN; CDR2 reads SVGIG (reference sequence). The V segment lost 0 bases and the J segment 0 bases; nucleotides outside the gene matches: 4. CDR3 length equals 15 residues. CDR3 DNA: TGTGCCTGGAGTGTAGGGGAGGGGTACCAAGAGACCCAGTACTTC. Its protein product is CAWSVGEGYQETQYF.

DNA for the CDR3: TGCGCCAGCAGTCCGAAGTCGGGAGCCTACGAGCAGTACTTC. It translates to CASSPKSGAYEQYF. The chain uses TRBV5-1 and TRBJ2-7, with D possibly TRBD2 on 6 matching bases. CDR3 length: 14 amino acids. Trimming left V 5 bases short and J 2 bases short, with 14 bases between. In germline, CDR1 is SGHRS, CDR2 YFSETQ.

This clonotype was seen a handful of times. V and J are TRBV7-9 and TRBJ2-7; the D is unclear. Germline CDR1 is SEHNR and CDR2 is FQNEAQ (reference sequence). V was clipped by 4 bases and J by 5 bases, with 12 bases between them. The CDR3 sequence is 13 residues long. CDR3 nucleotides: TGTGCCAGCAGCTCGGGCTATGGAAACGAGCAGTACTTC. Translating it yields CASSSGYGNEQYF.

The J gene is TRBJ2-7, the V gene TRBV7-8; 8 positions match TRBD2. This CDR3 has 18 residues. Trimming at V came to 5 bases and at J to 2 bases, leaving 17 bases not matched to a gene. Per germline, CDR1 SGHVS and CDR2 FQNEAQ. The CDR3 nucleotides read TGTGCCAGCAGCCGCGTGCCTGCGGCGGGAGGAATCGCCTACGAGCAGTACTTC. Translated, it gives CASSRVPAAGGIAYEQYF.